This paragraph reports one TCR beta chain. A read error may explain this, as a much larger clone is one base away. Germline V lookup: CDR1 DFQATT, CDR2 SNEGSKA (reference sequence). There are 16 residues in the CDR3. This entry belongs to a study of Graves' ophthalmopathy and Graves' hyperthyroidism. Study information: Before any treatment was given, at initial diagnosis, peripheral blood was collected.

Uncontrolled infections, pregnancy, lactation or other autoimmune diseases led to patient exclusion. Amplification targeted the TCR beta CDR3 regions, with RNA transcripts as the source material. HTBI primers primed a first-round RT-PCR, and a second-round multiplex PCR followed. One entry per CDR3 protein, called by TCRdb with MiXCR from the multiplex PCR reads. The sample holds over 500,000 distinct CDR3 sequences, over 20% seen once. The sequence came from a woman aged 18 to 35 with stable Graves' hyperthyroidism. Some clones in this sample may be carry-over from other donors' samples. V and J are TRBV20-1 and TRBJ1-5; 9 bases line up with TRBD1. Material: peripheral blood. CDR3 nucleotides: TGCAGTGCACGAGAACAGGGGGCGCCCCGCAATCAGCCCCAGCGTTTT. It specifies CSAREQGAPRNQPQRF.